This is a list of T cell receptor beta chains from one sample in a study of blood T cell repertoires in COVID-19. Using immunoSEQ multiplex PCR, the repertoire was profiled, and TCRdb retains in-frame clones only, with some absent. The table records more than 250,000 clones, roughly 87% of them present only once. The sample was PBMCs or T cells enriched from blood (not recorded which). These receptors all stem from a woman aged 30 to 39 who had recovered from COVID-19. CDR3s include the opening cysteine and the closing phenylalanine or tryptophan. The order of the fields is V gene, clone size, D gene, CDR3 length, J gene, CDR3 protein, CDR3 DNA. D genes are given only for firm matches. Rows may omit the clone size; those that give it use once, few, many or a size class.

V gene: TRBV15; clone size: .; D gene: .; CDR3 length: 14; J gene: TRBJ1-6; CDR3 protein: CATSNQKGGSPLHF; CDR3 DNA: TGTGCCACCAGCAACCAAAAGGGAGGGTCACCCCTCCACTTT
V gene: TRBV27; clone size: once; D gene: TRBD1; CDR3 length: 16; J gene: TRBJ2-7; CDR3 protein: CASSLDRELSSYEQYF; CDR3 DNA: TGTGCCAGCAGTTTGGACAGGGAACTCAGCTCCTACGAGCAGTACTTC
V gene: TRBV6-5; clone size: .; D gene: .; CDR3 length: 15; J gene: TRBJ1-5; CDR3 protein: CAIQRQEYSNQPQHF; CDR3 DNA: TGTGCCATCCAGCGGCAGGAGTATAGCAATCAGCCCCAGCATTTT
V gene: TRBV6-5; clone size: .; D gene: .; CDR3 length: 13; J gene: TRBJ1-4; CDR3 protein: CASSRQSNEKLFF; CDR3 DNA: TGTGCCAGCAGCCGACAGTCAAATGAAAAACTGTTTTTT
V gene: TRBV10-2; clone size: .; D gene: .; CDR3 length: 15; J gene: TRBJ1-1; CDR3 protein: CASRETGTQNTEAFF; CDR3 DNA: TGCGCCAGCAGGGAAACCGGGACACAGAACACTGAAGCTTTCTTT
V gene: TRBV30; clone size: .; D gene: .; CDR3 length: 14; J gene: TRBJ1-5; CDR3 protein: CAWSASGGPQPQHF; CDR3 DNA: TGTGCCTGGAGTGCGAGCGGGGGCCCTCAGCCCCAGCATTTT
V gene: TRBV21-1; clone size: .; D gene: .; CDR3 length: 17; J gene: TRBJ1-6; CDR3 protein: CASRGQVIISYNSPLHF; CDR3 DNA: TGTGCCAGCAGGGGACAGGTGATCATCTCCTATAATTCACCCCTCCACTTT
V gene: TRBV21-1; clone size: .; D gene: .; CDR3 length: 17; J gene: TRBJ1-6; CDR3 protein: CASSNLSNTGLYSPLHF; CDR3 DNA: TGTGCCAGCAGCAACCTGAGTAACACAGGGCTTTATTCACCCCTCCACTTT
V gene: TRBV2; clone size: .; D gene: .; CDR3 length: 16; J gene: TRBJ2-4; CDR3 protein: CASTGTRGGVKNIQYF; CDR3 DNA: TGTGCCAGCACCGGGACCCGGGGAGGAGTCAAAAACATTCAGTACTTC
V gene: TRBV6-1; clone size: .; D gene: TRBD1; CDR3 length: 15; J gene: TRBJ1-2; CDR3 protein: CASSEAGDRGDGYTF; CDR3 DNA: TGTGCCAGCAGTGAAGCCGGGGACAGGGGGGATGGCTACACCTTC
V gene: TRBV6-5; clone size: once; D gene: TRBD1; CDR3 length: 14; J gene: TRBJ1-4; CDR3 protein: CASNRDRVNEKLFF; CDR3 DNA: TGTGCCAGCAACCGGGACAGGGTAAATGAAAAACTGTTTTTT
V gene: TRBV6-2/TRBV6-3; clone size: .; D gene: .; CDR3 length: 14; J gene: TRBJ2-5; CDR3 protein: CASSDGGLKETQYF; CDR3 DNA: TGTGCCAGCAGTGACGGGGGTTTGAAGGAGACCCAGTACTTC
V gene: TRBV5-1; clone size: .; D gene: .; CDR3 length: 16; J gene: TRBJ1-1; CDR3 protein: CASSLPQGGENTEAFF; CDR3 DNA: TGCGCCAGCAGCCTACCCCAAGGGGGGGAAAACACTGAAGCTTTCTTT
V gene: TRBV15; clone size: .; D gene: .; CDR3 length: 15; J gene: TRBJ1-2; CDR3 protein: CATSRDPRGKDGYTF; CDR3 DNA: TGTGCCACCAGCAGAGATCCCAGGGGAAAAGATGGCTACACCTTC
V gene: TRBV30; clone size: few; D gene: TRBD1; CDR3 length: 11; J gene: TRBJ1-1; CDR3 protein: CASQGGTEAFF; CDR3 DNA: TGTGCCTCTCAGGGGGGCACTGAAGCTTTCTTT
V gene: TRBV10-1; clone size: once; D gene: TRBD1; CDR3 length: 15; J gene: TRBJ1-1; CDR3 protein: CASSEDQGGNTEAFF; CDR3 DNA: TGCGCCAGCAGTGAGGACCAGGGGGGGAACACTGAAGCTTTCTTT
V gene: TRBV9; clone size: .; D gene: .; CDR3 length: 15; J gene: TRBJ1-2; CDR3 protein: CASSPAAGDNYGYTF; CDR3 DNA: TGTGCCAGCAGCCCCGCGGCAGGGGATAACTATGGCTACACCTTC
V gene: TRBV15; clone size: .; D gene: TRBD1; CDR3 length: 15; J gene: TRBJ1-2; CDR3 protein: CATSEPGQGHYGYTF; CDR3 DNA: TGTGCCACCAGTGAACCGGGACAGGGGCACTATGGCTACACCTTC
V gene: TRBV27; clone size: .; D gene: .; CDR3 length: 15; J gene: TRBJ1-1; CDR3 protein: CASAKPTGFNTEAFF; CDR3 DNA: TGTGCCAGCGCCAAACCGACAGGATTTAACACTGAAGCTTTCTTT
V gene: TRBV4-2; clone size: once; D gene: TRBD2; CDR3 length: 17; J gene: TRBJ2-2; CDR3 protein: CASSQDPAGANTGELFF; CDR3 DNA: TGTGCCAGCAGCCAAGATCCAGCGGGGGCGAACACCGGGGAGCTGTTTTTT
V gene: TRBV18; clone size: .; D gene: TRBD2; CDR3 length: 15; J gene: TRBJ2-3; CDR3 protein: CASSPTSGGTDTQYF; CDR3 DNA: TGTGCCAGCTCACCTACTAGCGGGGGCACAGATACGCAGTATTTT
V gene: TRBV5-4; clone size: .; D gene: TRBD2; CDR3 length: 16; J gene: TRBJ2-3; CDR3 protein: CASSLPTSGPTDTQYF; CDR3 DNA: TGTGCCAGCAGCCTACCGACTAGCGGACCCACAGATACGCAGTATTTT
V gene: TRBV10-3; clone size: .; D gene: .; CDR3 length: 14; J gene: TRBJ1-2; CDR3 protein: CAISDRGWNYGYTF; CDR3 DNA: TGTGCCATCAGTGACAGGGGCTGGAACTATGGCTACACCTTC
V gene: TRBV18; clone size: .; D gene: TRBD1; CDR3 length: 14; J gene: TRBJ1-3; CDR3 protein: CASSQRDSWDTIYF; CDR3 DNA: TGTGCCAGCTCACAACGGGACAGCTGGGACACCATATATTTT
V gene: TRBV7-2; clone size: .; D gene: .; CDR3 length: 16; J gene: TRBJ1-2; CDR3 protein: CASSLAREVTNYGYTF; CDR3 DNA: TGTGCCAGCAGCTTAGCCCGGGAGGTAACTAACTATGGCTACACCTTC
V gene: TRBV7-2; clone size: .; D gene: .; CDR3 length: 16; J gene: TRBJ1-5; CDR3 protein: CASSLTQGRGRQPQHF; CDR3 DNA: TGTGCCAGCAGCTTGACCCAGGGGCGAGGTAGACAGCCCCAGCATTTT
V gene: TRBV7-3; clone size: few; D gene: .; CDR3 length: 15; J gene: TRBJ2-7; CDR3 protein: CASSKSQGPFYEQYF; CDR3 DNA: TGTGCCAGCAGCAAAAGTCAGGGGCCCTTTTACGAGCAGTACTTC
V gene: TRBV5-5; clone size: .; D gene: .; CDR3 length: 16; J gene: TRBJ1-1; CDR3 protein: CASSFRWAGTNTEAFF; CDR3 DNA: TGTGCCAGCAGCTTCCGTTGGGCAGGAACGAACACTGAAGCTTTCTTT
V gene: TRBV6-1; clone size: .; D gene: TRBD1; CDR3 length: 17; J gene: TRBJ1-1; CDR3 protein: CASSEFWGQGPNTEAFF; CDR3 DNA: TGTGCCAGCAGTGAATTTTGGGGACAGGGACCAAACACTGAAGCTTTCTTT
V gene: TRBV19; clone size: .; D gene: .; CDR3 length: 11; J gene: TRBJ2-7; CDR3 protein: CASSNWERQYF; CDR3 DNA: TGTGCCAGTAGTAACTGGGAGCGGCAGTACTTC
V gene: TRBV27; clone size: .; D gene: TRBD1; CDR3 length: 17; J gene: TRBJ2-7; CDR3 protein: CASTWTVPGQGPYEQYF; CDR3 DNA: TGTGCCAGCACTTGGACTGTCCCGGGACAGGGCCCCTACGAGCAGTACTTC
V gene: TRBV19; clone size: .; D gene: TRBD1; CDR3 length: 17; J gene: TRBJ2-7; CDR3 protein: CASSKRPSGTASYEQYF; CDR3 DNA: TGTGCCAGTAGTAAAAGACCATCCGGGACAGCGTCCTACGAGCAGTACTTC
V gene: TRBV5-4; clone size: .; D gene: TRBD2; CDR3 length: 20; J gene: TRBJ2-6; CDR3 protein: CASSGGGLAGIISGANVLTF; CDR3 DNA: TGTGCCAGCAGCGGAGGGGGACTAGCGGGGATAATATCTGGGGCCAACGTCCTGACTTTC
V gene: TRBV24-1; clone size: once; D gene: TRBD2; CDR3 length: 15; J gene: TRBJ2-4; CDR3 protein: CATSDPREAGSIQYF; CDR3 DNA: TGTGCCACCAGTGATCCTCGGGAGGCGGGGAGCATTCAGTACTTC
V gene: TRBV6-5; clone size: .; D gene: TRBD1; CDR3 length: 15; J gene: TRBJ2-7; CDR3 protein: CASSYPGQGAYEQYF; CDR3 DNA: TGTGCCAGCAGTTACCCGGGACAGGGTGCCTACGAGCAGTACTTC
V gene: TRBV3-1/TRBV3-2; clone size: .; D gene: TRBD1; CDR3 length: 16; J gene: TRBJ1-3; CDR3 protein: CASSQLDRLSGNTIYF; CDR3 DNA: TGTGCCAGCAGCCAGCTGGACAGGCTCTCTGGAAACACCATATATTTT
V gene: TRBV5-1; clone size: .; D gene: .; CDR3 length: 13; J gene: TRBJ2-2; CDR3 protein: CASSFRVTGELFF; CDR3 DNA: TGCGCCAGCAGCTTCCGGGTCACCGGGGAGCTGTTTTTT
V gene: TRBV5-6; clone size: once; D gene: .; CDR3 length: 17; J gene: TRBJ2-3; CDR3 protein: CASSPPGLRGATSTQYF; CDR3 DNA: TGTGCCAGCAGCCCGCCGGGGTTGCGGGGAGCGACTAGTACGCAGTATTTT
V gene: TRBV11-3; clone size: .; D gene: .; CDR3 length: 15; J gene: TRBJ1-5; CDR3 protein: CASSLDCADLQPQHF; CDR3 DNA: TGTGCCAGCAGCTTAGATTGCGCGGATCTTCAGCCCCAGCATTTT
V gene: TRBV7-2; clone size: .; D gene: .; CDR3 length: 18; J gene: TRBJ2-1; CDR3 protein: CASSPGLGGPSSYNEQFF; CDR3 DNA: TGTGCCAGCAGCCCGGGACTAGGGGGCCCTAGCTCCTACAATGAGCAGTTCTTC
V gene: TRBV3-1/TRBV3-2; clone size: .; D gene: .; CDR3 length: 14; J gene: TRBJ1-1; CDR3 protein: CASSPFSGGTEAFF; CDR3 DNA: TGTGCCAGCAGCCCGTTTTCCGGGGGCACTGAAGCTTTCTTT
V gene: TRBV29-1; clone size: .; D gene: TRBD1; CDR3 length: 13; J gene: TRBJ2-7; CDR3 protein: CSVERDSSYEQYF; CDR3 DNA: TGCAGCGTTGAACGGGACAGCTCCTACGAGCAGTACTTC